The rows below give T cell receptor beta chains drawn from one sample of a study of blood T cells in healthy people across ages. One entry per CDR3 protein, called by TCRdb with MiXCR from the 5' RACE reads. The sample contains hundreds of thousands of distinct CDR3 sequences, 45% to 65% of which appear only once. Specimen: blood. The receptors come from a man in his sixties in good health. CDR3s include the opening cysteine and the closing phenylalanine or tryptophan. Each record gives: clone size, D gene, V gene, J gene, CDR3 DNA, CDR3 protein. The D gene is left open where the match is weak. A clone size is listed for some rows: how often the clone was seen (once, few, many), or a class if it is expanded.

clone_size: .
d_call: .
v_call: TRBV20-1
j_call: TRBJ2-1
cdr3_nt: TGCAGTGCTGGACGGGCGGGGCAGAACAATGAGCAGTTCTTC
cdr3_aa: CSAGRAGQNNEQFF

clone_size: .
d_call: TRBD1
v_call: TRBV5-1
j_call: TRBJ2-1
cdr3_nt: TGCGCCAGCAGCGTGACAGGGGCGGGCGATGAGCAGTTCTTC
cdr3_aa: CASSVTGAGDEQFF

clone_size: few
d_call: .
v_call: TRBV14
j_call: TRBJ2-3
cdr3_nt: TGTGCCAGCAGCCAGGGGACCAGCACAGATACGCAGTATTTT
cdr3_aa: CASSQGTSTDTQYF

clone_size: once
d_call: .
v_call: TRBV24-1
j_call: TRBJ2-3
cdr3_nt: TGTGCCACCAGTGACCGACAGAGCCCTAGCACAGATACGCAGTATTTT
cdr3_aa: CATSDRQSPSTDTQYF

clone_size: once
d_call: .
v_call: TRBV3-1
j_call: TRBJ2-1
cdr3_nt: TGTGCCAGCAGCCAAACCCCGGGGCTAGCTGGGGGTGAGCAGTTCTTC
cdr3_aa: CASSQTPGLAGGEQFF

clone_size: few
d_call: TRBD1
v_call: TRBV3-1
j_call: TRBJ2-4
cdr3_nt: TGTGCCAGCAGCGCCCGGGACAGGGAGCAGTACTTC
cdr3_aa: CASSARDREQYF

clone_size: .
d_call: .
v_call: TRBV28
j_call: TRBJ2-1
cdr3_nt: TGTGCCAGCAGTCCAGGGGGGGGGTTAAGGGAGCAGTTCTTC
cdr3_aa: CASSPGGGLREQFF

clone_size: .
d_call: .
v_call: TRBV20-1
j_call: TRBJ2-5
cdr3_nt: TGCAGTGCTCGGGGACCCATAGCAGCAGAGACCCAGTACTTC
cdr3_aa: CSARGPIAAETQYF

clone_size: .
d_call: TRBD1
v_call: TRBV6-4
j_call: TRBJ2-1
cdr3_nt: TGTGCCAGCAGCGGACAGGGGGCCGGTGAGCAGTTCTTC
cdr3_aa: CASSGQGAGEQFF

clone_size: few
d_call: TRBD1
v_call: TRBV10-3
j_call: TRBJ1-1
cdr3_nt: TGTGCCATCGGGGGGACAGTCAACACTGAAGCTTTCTTT
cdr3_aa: CAIGGTVNTEAFF

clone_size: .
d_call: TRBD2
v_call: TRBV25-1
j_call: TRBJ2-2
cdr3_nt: TGTGCCAGCAGTGCACCCGGGACTAGCATAACCGGGGAGCTGTTTTTT
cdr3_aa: CASSAPGTSITGELFF

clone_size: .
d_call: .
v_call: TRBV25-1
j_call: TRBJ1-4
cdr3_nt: TGTGCCAGCGGCCGGGATGAAAAACTGTTTTTT
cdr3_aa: CASGRDEKLFF

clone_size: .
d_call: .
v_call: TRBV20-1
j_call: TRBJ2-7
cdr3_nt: TGCGGTGCTCCTGGGGTTTACGAGCAGTACTTC
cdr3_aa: CGAPGVYEQYF

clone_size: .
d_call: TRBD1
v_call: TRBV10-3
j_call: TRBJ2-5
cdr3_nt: TGTGCCATCAGAACCGACAGGGCCCGCCAAGAGACCCAGTACTTC
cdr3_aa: CAIRTDRARQETQYF

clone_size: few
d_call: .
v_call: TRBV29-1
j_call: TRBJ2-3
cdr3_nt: TGCAGCGTCAGCCGGGGCGACAGCACAGATACGCAGTATTTT
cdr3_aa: CSVSRGDSTDTQYF

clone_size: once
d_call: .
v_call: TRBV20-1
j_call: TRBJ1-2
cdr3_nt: TGCAGTGCTAGGCACAGGGTGGACTATGGCTACACCTTC
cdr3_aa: CSARHRVDYGYTF

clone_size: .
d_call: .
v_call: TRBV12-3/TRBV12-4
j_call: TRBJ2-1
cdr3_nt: TGTGCCAGCAGGGCCGTTGGCTCTACCTACAATGAGCAGTTCTTC
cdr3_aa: CASRAVGSTYNEQFF

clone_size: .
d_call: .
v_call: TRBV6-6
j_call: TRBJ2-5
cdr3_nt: TGTGCCAGCAGGAGGGTGGAAGAGACCCAGTACTTC
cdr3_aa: CASRRVEETQYF

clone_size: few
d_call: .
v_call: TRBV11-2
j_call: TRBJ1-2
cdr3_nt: TGTGCCAGCAGCTTAGAGGGCAGGCGGGCGAATGGCTACACCTTC
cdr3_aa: CASSLEGRRANGYTF

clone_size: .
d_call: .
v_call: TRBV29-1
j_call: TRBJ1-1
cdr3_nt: TGCAGCGTCAGACTGGACACCTCGAACACTGAAGCTTTCTTT
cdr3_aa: CSVRLDTSNTEAFF